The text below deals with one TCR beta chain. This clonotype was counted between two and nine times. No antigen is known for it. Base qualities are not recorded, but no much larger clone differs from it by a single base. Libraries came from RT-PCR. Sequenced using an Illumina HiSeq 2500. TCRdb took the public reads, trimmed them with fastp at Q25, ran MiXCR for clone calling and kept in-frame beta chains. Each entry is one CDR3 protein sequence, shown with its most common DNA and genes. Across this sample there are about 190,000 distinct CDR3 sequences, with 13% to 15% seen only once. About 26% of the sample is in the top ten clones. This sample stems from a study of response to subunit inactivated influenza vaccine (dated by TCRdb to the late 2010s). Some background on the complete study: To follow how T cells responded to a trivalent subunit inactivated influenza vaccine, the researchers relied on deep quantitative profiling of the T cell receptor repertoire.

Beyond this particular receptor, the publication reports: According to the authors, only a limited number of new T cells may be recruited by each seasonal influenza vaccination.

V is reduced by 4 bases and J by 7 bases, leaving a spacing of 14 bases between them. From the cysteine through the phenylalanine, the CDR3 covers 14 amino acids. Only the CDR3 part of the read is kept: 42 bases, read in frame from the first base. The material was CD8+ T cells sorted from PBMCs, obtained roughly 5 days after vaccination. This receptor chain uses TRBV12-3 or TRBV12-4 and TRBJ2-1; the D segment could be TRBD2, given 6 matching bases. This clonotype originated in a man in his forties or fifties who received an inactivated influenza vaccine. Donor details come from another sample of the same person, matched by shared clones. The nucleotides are TGTGCCAGCAGTTCCTCGACTAGTGCGAATGAGCAGTTCTTC. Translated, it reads CASSSSTSANEQFF.